This record looks at one T cell receptor beta chain sequence and its context. Its antigen is unidentified. The PCR was carried out with 60 Vbeta primers and 13 Jbeta primers. The table came from immunoSEQ multiplex PCR; TCRdb's copy has only in-frame clones and leaves some out. The sample consists of around 100,000 clones, around four fifths of them appearing once. This record comes from a study of cytomegalovirus exposure and HLA in healthy donors. Study-level information: The Caucasian-associated ancestry cluster contained about four fifths of the approximately 390 genotyped donors. Study conclusions and caveats: According to an earlier analysis, most TCR beta V segments yielded productive rearrangements about 87% or about 30% of the time. Apparent HLA restriction characterized most CMV-associated TCR beta chains in a later analysis.

Trimming cost V 7 bases and J 7 bases; bases outside gene matches: 9. Germline CDR1 and CDR2: MNHEY and SMNVEV (reference sequence). The length of the CDR3 is 14 residues. The clonotype comes from a man aged 25-40 years in good health and CMV-seronegative. Input material: PBMCs. V usage is TRBV27 and J usage is TRBJ1-5; 8 bases agree with TRBD1. Written as DNA, the CDR3 is TGTGCCAGCAAGGACAGGGTGGATTCCCAGCCCCAGCATTTT. This translates into CASKDRVDSQPQHF.